This T cell receptor (beta chain) came from a study of T cell repertoires in ileal Crohn's disease. Per the germline V gene, CDR1 is MNHEY and CDR2 is SMNVEV (reference sequence). CDR3 size: 14 residues. V lost 2 bases, J lost 2 bases, and 6 bases lay in between. On this clone: What it recognizes is unknown.

Findings and limits, study-wide: Endoscopic recurrence occurred in every patient whose clonality exceeded 26.8%. High-frequency clones were more common in sorted CD8 than CD4 cells.

TCRdb keeps only in-frame clones here, not all; method: immunoSEQ multiplex PCR. The repertoire holds about 14,000 clones, with 70% as singletons. The receptor was derived from an adult with Crohn's disease. Sequenced: ileal tissue. This rearrangement joins TRBV27 to TRBJ2-2; no clear D. CDR3 sequence reads: CASSLRHNTGELFF. The CDR3 nucleotides read TGTGCCAGCAGTTTAAGGCACAACACCGGGGAGCTGTTTTTT.